This T cell receptor (beta chain) appears in the sequencing data of a study of blood T cell repertoires in COVID-19. Overall study context: Both acute and convalescent COVID-19 samples were obtained from the United States, Italy and Spain.

Here immunoSEQ multiplex PCR was the method, and the copy in TCRdb shows in-frame clones only, minus some. This sample yields 100,000 to 150,000 clones, of which approximately 86% are seen a single time; roughly 2.3% belongs to the top ten. The V end was cut by 5 bases, the J end by 4 bases, with 28 bases between. Germline CDR1 is SEHNR and CDR2 is FQNEAQ (reference sequence). The CDR3 has 19 amino acids. Sequences were obtained from PBMCs or T cells enriched from blood (not recorded which). The receptor comes from a woman in her forties or fifties who had recovered from COVID-19. The chain is built from TRBV7-9 and TRBJ2-3, with D perhaps TRBD1 (6 bases). The CDR3 nucleotides read TGTGCCAGCAGCCCCAACACAGGGCTCGGGCCCTCTTTCGCAGATACGCAGTATTTT. It yields the protein CASSPNTGLGPSFADTQYF.